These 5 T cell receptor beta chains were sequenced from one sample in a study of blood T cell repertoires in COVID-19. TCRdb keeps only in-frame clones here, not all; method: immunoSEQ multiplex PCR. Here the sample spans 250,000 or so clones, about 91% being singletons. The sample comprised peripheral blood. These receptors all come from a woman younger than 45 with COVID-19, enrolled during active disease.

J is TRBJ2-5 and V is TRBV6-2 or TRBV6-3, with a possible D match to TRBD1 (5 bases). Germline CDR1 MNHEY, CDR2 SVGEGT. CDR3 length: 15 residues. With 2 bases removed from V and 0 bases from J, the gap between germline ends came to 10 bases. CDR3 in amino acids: CASSYGADDQETQYF. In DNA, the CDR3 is TGTGCCAGCAGTTACGGGGCAGACGACCAAGAGACCCAGTACTTC.

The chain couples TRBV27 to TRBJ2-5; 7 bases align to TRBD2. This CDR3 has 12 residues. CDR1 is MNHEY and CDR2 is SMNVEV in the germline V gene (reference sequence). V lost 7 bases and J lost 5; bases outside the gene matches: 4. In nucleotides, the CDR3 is TGTGCCAGCAACGGGGGAGGGGAGACCCAGTACTTC. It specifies CASNGGGETQYF.

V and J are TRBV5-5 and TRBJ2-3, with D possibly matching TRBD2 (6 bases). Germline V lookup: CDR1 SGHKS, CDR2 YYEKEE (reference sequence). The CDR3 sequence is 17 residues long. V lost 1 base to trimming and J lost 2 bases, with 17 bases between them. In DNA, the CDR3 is TGTGCCAGCAGCTTGAGATGGCGGGACGCATCCACAGATACGCAGTATTTT. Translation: CASSLRWRDASTDTQYF.

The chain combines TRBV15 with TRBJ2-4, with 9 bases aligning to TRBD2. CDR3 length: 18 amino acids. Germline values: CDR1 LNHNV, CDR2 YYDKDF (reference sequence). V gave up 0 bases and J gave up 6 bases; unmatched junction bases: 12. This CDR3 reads CATSRDEEGGRGINIQYF. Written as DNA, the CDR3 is TGTGCCACCAGCAGAGATGAAGAGGGCGGGAGGGGCATAAACATTCAGTACTTC. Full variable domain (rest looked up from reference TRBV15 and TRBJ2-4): DAMVIQNPRYQVTQFGKPVTLSCSQTLNHNVMYWYQQKSSQAPKLLFHYYDKDFNNEADTPDNFQSRRPNTSFCFLDIRSPGLGDTAMYLCATSRDEEGGRGINIQYFGAGTRLSVL.

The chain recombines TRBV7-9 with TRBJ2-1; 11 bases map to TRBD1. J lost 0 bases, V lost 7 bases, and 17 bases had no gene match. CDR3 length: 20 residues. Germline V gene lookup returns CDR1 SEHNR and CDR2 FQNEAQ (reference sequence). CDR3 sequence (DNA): TGTGCCAGCACCACCTCTCGGACAGGGGGCTTAGTTAGCTCCTACAATGAGCAGTTCTTC. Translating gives CASTTSRTGGLVSSYNEQFF.